The rows below give T cell receptor beta chains drawn from one sample of a study of T-cell reconstitution after alpha-beta-depleted transplantation in children. MiXCR, applied by TCRdb to the PCR reads, yields one record per CDR3 protein. The sample contains about 610,000 distinct CDR3 sequences, about 11% of which appear only once. The sample consisted of PBMCs from the stem cell graft donor, taken from the stem cell graft. The receptors were gathered from a human donor who donated a stem cell graft to a child with acute myeloid leukemia. The CDR3 runs from the conserved cysteine through the conserved F or W. A D gene is named only where the DNA matches it firmly. Size tells how often a clone was seen (once, few, many) or the class of an expanded clone, and some rows leave it out.

J gene: TRBJ2-3
V gene: TRBV20-1
clone size: NA
D gene: NA
CDR3 protein: CSASMDSFTDTQYF
CDR3 DNA: TGCAGTGCTAGTATGGACTCCTTCACAGATACGCAGTATTTT

J gene: TRBJ1-2
V gene: TRBV25-1
clone size: NA
D gene: NA
CDR3 protein: CASSARDVNYGYTF
CDR3 DNA: TGTGCCAGCAGTGCTCGGGACGTTAACTATGGCTACACCTTC

J gene: TRBJ2-7
V gene: TRBV7-2
clone size: NA
D gene: TRBD2
CDR3 protein: CASSSRTSATYEQYF
CDR3 DNA: TGTGCCAGCAGCTCTCGGACTAGCGCGACCTACGAGCAGTACTTC

J gene: TRBJ2-7
V gene: TRBV29-1
clone size: NA
D gene: NA
CDR3 protein: CSVAAGVHYEQYF
CDR3 DNA: TGCAGCGTTGCCGCAGGGGTGCACTACGAGCAGTACTTC

J gene: TRBJ1-1
V gene: TRBV29-1
clone size: many
D gene: TRBD1
CDR3 protein: CSVGQYAFF
CDR3 DNA: TGCAGCGTGGGACAGTATGCTTTCTTT

J gene: TRBJ2-6
V gene: TRBV29-1
clone size: few
D gene: TRBD1
CDR3 protein: CSVADRGRTGANVLTF
CDR3 DNA: TGCAGCGTTGCGGACAGGGGGAGGACTGGGGCCAACGTCCTGACTTTC

J gene: TRBJ2-2
V gene: TRBV28
clone size: few
D gene: TRBD1
CDR3 protein: CASSPSRTGPGELFF
CDR3 DNA: TGTGCCAGCAGCCCTTCCCGGACAGGGCCCGGGGAGCTGTTTTTT

J gene: TRBJ2-7
V gene: TRBV20-1
clone size: few
D gene: NA
CDR3 protein: CSALNPYEQYF
CDR3 DNA: TGCAGTGCCCTAAACCCCTACGAGCAGTACTTC

J gene: TRBJ2-2
V gene: TRBV24-1
clone size: few
D gene: NA
CDR3 protein: CATRDTYTGELFF
CDR3 DNA: TGTGCCACCAGGGACACTTACACCGGGGAGCTGTTTTTT

J gene: TRBJ1-1
V gene: TRBV7-8
clone size: few
D gene: NA
CDR3 protein: CASSPRTMNTEAFF
CDR3 DNA: TGTGCCAGCAGCCCAAGGACGATGAACACTGAAGCTTTCTTT

J gene: TRBJ2-1
V gene: TRBV19
clone size: many
D gene: NA
CDR3 protein: CASSSGISYNEQFF
CDR3 DNA: TGTGCCAGTAGCTCAGGCATCTCCTACAATGAGCAGTTCTTC

J gene: TRBJ2-7
V gene: TRBV6-2/TRBV6-3
clone size: few
D gene: NA
CDR3 protein: CASMEIARAYEQYF
CDR3 DNA: TGTGCCAGCATGGAAATAGCGCGAGCCTACGAGCAGTACTTC

J gene: TRBJ2-7
V gene: TRBV6-2/TRBV6-3
clone size: many
D gene: TRBD2
CDR3 protein: CASSRPSGSSYEQYF
CDR3 DNA: TGTGCCAGCAGTCGCCCTAGCGGGAGCTCCTACGAGCAGTACTTC

J gene: TRBJ2-3
V gene: TRBV5-1
clone size: NA
D gene: TRBD1
CDR3 protein: CASSSNRGSDTQYF
CDR3 DNA: TGCGCCAGCAGCTCGAACAGGGGATCAGATACGCAGTATTTT

J gene: TRBJ2-1
V gene: TRBV12-3/TRBV12-4
clone size: many
D gene: TRBD2
CDR3 protein: CASSIGLAGGDRQFF
CDR3 DNA: TGTGCCAGCAGCATTGGACTAGCGGGAGGGGACCGACAGTTCTTC

J gene: TRBJ2-5
V gene: TRBV12-3/TRBV12-4
clone size: NA
D gene: TRBD1
CDR3 protein: CASSFPGQGVGETQYF
CDR3 DNA: TGTGCCAGCAGTTTCCCGGGACAGGGGGTCGGAGAGACCCAGTACTTC

J gene: TRBJ1-3
V gene: TRBV18
clone size: few
D gene: NA
CDR3 protein: CASSQVQGSGNTIYF
CDR3 DNA: TGTGCCAGCTCACAGGTTCAGGGCTCTGGAAACACCATATATTTT

J gene: TRBJ2-1
V gene: TRBV7-2
clone size: few
D gene: TRBD1
CDR3 protein: CASSVTGGASYNEQFF
CDR3 DNA: TGTGCCAGCAGCGTGACAGGGGGCGCGAGCTACAATGAGCAGTTCTTC

J gene: TRBJ1-4
V gene: TRBV12-3/TRBV12-4
clone size: NA
D gene: NA
CDR3 protein: CASSLGGGGKLFF
CDR3 DNA: TGTGCCAGCAGTTTAGGGGGGGGCGGAAAACTGTTTTTT

J gene: TRBJ2-3
V gene: TRBV5-1
clone size: NA
D gene: NA
CDR3 protein: CASSLGPSPDTQYF
CDR3 DNA: TGCGCCAGCAGCCTAGGACCGAGCCCAGATACGCAGTATTTT

J gene: TRBJ1-6
V gene: TRBV12-3/TRBV12-4
clone size: many
D gene: TRBD1
CDR3 protein: CASSFGQVNSPLHF
CDR3 DNA: TGTGCCAGCAGTTTTGGACAGGTTAATTCACCCCTCCACTTT

J gene: TRBJ2-2
V gene: TRBV7-7
clone size: NA
D gene: TRBD2
CDR3 protein: CASSPAPAGKNTGELFF
CDR3 DNA: TGTGCTAGCAGCCCAGCCCCAGCGGGGAAGAACACCGGGGAGCTGTTTTTT

J gene: TRBJ1-6
V gene: TRBV7-2
clone size: many
D gene: TRBD1
CDR3 protein: CASNQGGIGKDSPLHF
CDR3 DNA: TGTGCCAGCAACCAGGGGGGGATCGGAAAAGATTCACCCCTCCACTTT

J gene: TRBJ1-2
V gene: TRBV30
clone size: many
D gene: NA
CDR3 protein: CAWSRDGPKGYTF
CDR3 DNA: TGTGCCTGGAGCCGGGACGGCCCTAAAGGCTACACCTTC

J gene: TRBJ1-4
V gene: TRBV7-6
clone size: few
D gene: NA
CDR3 protein: CASSFGEAGTTNEKLFF
CDR3 DNA: TGTGCCAGCAGCTTTGGGGAAGCCGGGACAACTAATGAAAAACTGTTTTTT

J gene: TRBJ2-1
V gene: TRBV3-1
clone size: few
D gene: NA
CDR3 protein: CASSDRRGSYNEQFF
CDR3 DNA: TGTGCCAGCAGCGATCGGAGAGGGTCCTACAATGAGCAGTTCTTC

J gene: TRBJ1-1
V gene: TRBV6-2/TRBV6-3
clone size: many
D gene: NA
CDR3 protein: CASSFGVGTEAFF
CDR3 DNA: TGTGCCAGCAGTTTCGGGGTAGGCACTGAAGCTTTCTTT

J gene: TRBJ2-2
V gene: TRBV6-1
clone size: many
D gene: NA
CDR3 protein: CASSTGELFF
CDR3 DNA: TGTGCCAGCAGCACCGGGGAGCTGTTTTTT

J gene: TRBJ2-1
V gene: TRBV12-3/TRBV12-4
clone size: few
D gene: TRBD2
CDR3 protein: CASRSSGRAREEQFF
CDR3 DNA: TGTGCCAGCAGAAGTAGCGGGAGGGCCAGAGAGGAGCAGTTCTTC

J gene: TRBJ2-7
V gene: TRBV6-5
clone size: many
D gene: NA
CDR3 protein: CASSYSSWDTAYEQYF
CDR3 DNA: TGTGCCAGCAGTTACTCCAGTTGGGACACGGCCTACGAGCAGTACTTC

J gene: TRBJ1-2
V gene: TRBV20-1
clone size: few
D gene: NA
CDR3 protein: CSLFGGYGYTF
CDR3 DNA: TGCAGTTTGTTTGGGGGCTATGGCTACACCTTC

J gene: TRBJ1-6
V gene: TRBV7-2
clone size: NA
D gene: NA
CDR3 protein: CASSQDQGYNSPLHF
CDR3 DNA: TGTGCCAGCAGCCAAGATCAGGGGTATAATTCACCCCTCCACTTT

J gene: TRBJ2-1
V gene: TRBV5-5
clone size: many
D gene: NA
CDR3 protein: CASSLDPRISYNEQFF
CDR3 DNA: TGTGCCAGCAGCTTGGATCCCAGGATATCCTACAATGAGCAGTTCTTC

J gene: TRBJ1-5
V gene: TRBV20-1
clone size: NA
D gene: NA
CDR3 protein: CSASRRQGNQPQHF
CDR3 DNA: TGCAGTGCCAGTAGACGGCAGGGCAATCAGCCCCAGCATTTT

J gene: TRBJ2-3
V gene: TRBV24-1
clone size: many
D gene: TRBD2
CDR3 protein: CATSDLQVGARGGTQYF
CDR3 DNA: TGTGCCACCAGTGATTTGCAGGTGGGAGCCCGCGGGGGTACGCAGTATTTT

J gene: TRBJ2-7
V gene: TRBV28
clone size: NA
D gene: TRBD2
CDR3 protein: CASSPRLAGVYYEQYF
CDR3 DNA: TGTGCCAGCAGTCCCCGACTAGCGGGAGTTTACTACGAGCAGTACTTC

J gene: TRBJ2-2
V gene: TRBV29-1
clone size: NA
D gene: NA
CDR3 protein: CSVATANWSGELFF
CDR3 DNA: TGCAGCGTTGCCACCGCCAATTGGTCCGGGGAGCTGTTTTTT

J gene: TRBJ2-3
V gene: TRBV5-6
clone size: NA
D gene: TRBD2
CDR3 protein: CASSSGRLAGNWADTQYF
CDR3 DNA: TGTGCCAGCAGCTCCGGTCGACTAGCGGGAAATTGGGCAGATACGCAGTATTTT

J gene: TRBJ2-7
V gene: TRBV20-1
clone size: NA
D gene: NA
CDR3 protein: CSARDLGRVDEQCF
CDR3 DNA: TGCAGTGCTAGAGATCTGGGACGGGTGGACGAGCAGTGCTTC

J gene: TRBJ1-1
V gene: TRBV24-1
clone size: many
D gene: NA
CDR3 protein: CATADAINTEAFF
CDR3 DNA: TGTGCCACCGCAGACGCGATAAACACTGAAGCTTTCTTT

J gene: TRBJ2-3
V gene: TRBV11-2
clone size: few
D gene: TRBD2
CDR3 protein: CASSLFGRGDTQYF
CDR3 DNA: TGTGCCAGCAGCTTATTCGGGAGGGGCGATACGCAGTATTTT

J gene: TRBJ2-1
V gene: TRBV7-3
clone size: many
D gene: NA
CDR3 protein: CASSLISGAYNEQFF
CDR3 DNA: TGTGCCAGCAGCTTAATTAGCGGAGCCTACAATGAGCAGTTCTTC

J gene: TRBJ2-6
V gene: TRBV28
clone size: NA
D gene: NA
CDR3 protein: CASRGGSSGANVLTF
CDR3 DNA: TGTGCCAGCAGAGGGGGTAGCTCTGGGGCCAACGTCCTGACTTTC

J gene: TRBJ2-7
V gene: TRBV9
clone size: NA
D gene: TRBD2
CDR3 protein: CASSVTSGGAYEQYF
CDR3 DNA: TGTGCCAGCAGCGTTACTAGCGGAGGGGCCTACGAGCAGTACTTC

J gene: TRBJ2-1
V gene: TRBV29-1
clone size: many
D gene: TRBD2
CDR3 protein: CSVGHFGGLAANNEQFF
CDR3 DNA: TGCAGCGTTGGACACTTTGGTGGACTAGCGGCGAACAATGAGCAGTTCTTC

J gene: TRBJ2-2
V gene: TRBV10-2
clone size: many
D gene: TRBD2
CDR3 protein: CASSALAGGVTGELFF
CDR3 DNA: TGCGCCAGCAGTGCGTTAGCGGGAGGCGTCACCGGGGAGCTGTTTTTT

J gene: TRBJ2-2
V gene: TRBV12-3/TRBV12-4
clone size: many
D gene: NA
CDR3 protein: CASRLSSAGELFF
CDR3 DNA: TGTGCCAGCAGGCTCTCTAGCGCCGGGGAGCTGTTTTTT

J gene: TRBJ1-1
V gene: TRBV5-1
clone size: few
D gene: TRBD1
CDR3 protein: CASSLGGQGASEAFF
CDR3 DNA: TGCGCCAGCAGCTTGGGGGGACAGGGGGCCTCTGAAGCTTTCTTT

J gene: TRBJ1-1
V gene: TRBV6-1
clone size: few
D gene: NA
CDR3 protein: CASTSGRVGTEAFF
CDR3 DNA: TGTGCCAGCACCTCTGGCAGGGTCGGTACTGAAGCTTTCTTT

J gene: TRBJ2-2
V gene: TRBV12-3/TRBV12-4
clone size: few
D gene: NA
CDR3 protein: CASSLGADTGELFF
CDR3 DNA: TGTGCCAGCAGTTTAGGGGCAGACACCGGGGAGCTGTTTTTT

J gene: TRBJ2-1
V gene: TRBV18
clone size: NA
D gene: NA
CDR3 protein: CASSPSQGAPGNEQFF
CDR3 DNA: TGTGCCAGCTCACCATCACAGGGAGCGCCTGGCAATGAGCAGTTCTTC